A selection of T cell receptor beta chains follows, all from one sample in a study of spatial heterogeneity in lung cancer. TCRdb itself ran the 5' RACE reads through MiXCR, one entry per CDR3 protein. The sample carries about 38,000 distinct CDR3 sequences, roughly 8% recorded once. Sequenced material: PBMCs, taken at surgery. These receptors came from a male donor with early-stage non-small cell lung cancer. Both conserved end residues are part of each CDR3.

TRBV6-1,TRBJ2-1,CASSEGKGGNEQFF
TRBV5-5,TRBJ2-2,CASSLAASGMNTGELFF
TRBV11-3,TRBJ2-1,CASSRTGDEQFF
TRBV5-1,TRBJ1-5,CASSLGQSNQPQHF
TRBV29-1,TRBJ1-1,CSAVGLGAEAFF
TRBV4-3,TRBJ2-3,CASSQEQRGDTDTQYF
TRBV7-9,TRBJ2-1,CASSLGTGGGYNEQFF
TRBV3-1,TRBJ1-1,CASSQGSRVAEAFF
TRBV3-1,TRBJ2-2,CASSQDRGTGELFF
TRBV18,TRBJ1-4,CASSRTGAPEKLFF
TRBV12-3/TRBV12-4,TRBJ1-1,CASSFSPGREAFF
TRBV10-3,TRBJ2-1,CAISEGASIDSYNEQFF
TRBV7-8,TRBJ1-3,CVSSDREGGNTIYF
TRBV28,TRBJ1-2,CASSLDRATYGYTF
TRBV7-9,TRBJ2-3,CASSSLAGWNADTQYF
TRBV19,TRBJ1-1,CASSTRTGGTEAFF
TRBV29-1,TRBJ2-3,CSVDQPDTQYF
TRBV12-3/TRBV12-4,TRBJ2-7,CASSRDSSYEQYF
TRBV3-1,TRBJ2-1,CASSRRGLNEQFF
TRBV20-1,TRBJ2-3,CSARDQGGTDTQYF
TRBV7-9,TRBJ1-3,CASSPETAGNTIYF
TRBV27,TRBJ1-5,CASSPWTGVQPQHF
TRBV4-2,TRBJ2-2,CASSQGSRAVTGELFF
TRBV7-2,TRBJ1-1,CASSLGDRGLRSEAFF
TRBV12-3/TRBV12-4,TRBJ2-5,CASSRGSTLLQETQYF
TRBV5-6,TRBJ2-5,CASSLAGTSGGKTQYF
TRBV5-1,TRBJ2-2,CASSFSTGELFF
TRBV25-1,TRBJ1-2,CASSEGTRYGYTF
TRBV20-1,TRBJ2-7,CSARGASGGTRYEQYF
TRBV29-1,TRBJ1-2,CSAETGTANYGYTF
TRBV10-3,TRBJ2-5,CAISDDETGGWTQYF
TRBV12-3/TRBV12-4,TRBJ2-2,CASSRGLAEGTGELFF
TRBV7-9,TRBJ2-3,CASSLGLADATDTQYF
TRBV5-1,TRBJ2-5,CASSLALAEETQYF
TRBV18,TRBJ1-1,CASSLERTEAFF
TRBV19,TRBJ1-5,CASRLRGPNQPQHF
TRBV7-9,TRBJ1-6,CASSSLGSPLHF
TRBV12-3/TRBV12-4,TRBJ2-5,CASFRGAGEETQYF
TRBV11-3,TRBJ1-1,CASSFDRAGRKAFF
TRBV6-2/TRBV6-3,TRBJ2-2,CASKDLENTGELFF
TRBV6-5,TRBJ2-7,CASKTGGEYEQYF
TRBV7-9,TRBJ2-1,CASSTGLAGYNEQFF
TRBV7-8,TRBJ1-2,CASSAYRGPIANYGYTF
TRBV4-3,TRBJ1-6,CASSHNRNSPLHF
TRBV7-3,TRBJ2-2,CASSETSDGELFF
TRBV5-1,TRBJ2-7,CASSPGTPAYEQYF
TRBV9,TRBJ2-1,CASSVESSYNEQFF
TRBV4-1,TRBJ2-4,CASSQDLPRGAKNIQYF
TRBV7-9,TRBJ2-1,CASSLSTSGVAGSFYNEQFF
TRBV20-1,TRBJ2-3,CSASGAENTDTQYF
TRBV5-1,TRBJ1-1,CASSLVGMDRGEAFF
TRBV7-3,TRBJ1-1,CASSLRGDMNTEAFF
TRBV11-1,TRBJ2-1,CASSRDYSYNEQFF
TRBV19,TRBJ1-5,CASRNRDRGQPQHF
TRBV10-3,TRBJ2-1,CAISESGAGGLGYNEQFF
TRBV19,TRBJ2-2,CASSINLNTGELFF
TRBV5-1,TRBJ1-4,CASSRTGNEKLFF
TRBV7-9,TRBJ1-4,CASRGAQGHEKLFF
TRBV29-1,TRBJ2-1,CSQPRGDPYGAQFF
TRBV29-1,TRBJ2-1,CSVGSSSYNEQFF